Listed here are 18 T cell receptor beta chains from one sample, sequenced in a study of blood T cell repertoires in COVID-19. Data came from immunoSEQ multiplex PCR; TCRdb stores just in-frame clones and leaves some out. The sample consists of about 180,000 clones, about 81% of them appearing once. Material: peripheral blood. These TCRs come from a woman of 80 years or more with COVID-19, enrolled during active disease.

This clone was picked up one time. This chain uses TRBV28 with TRBJ1-2; the match to TRBD1 covers 7 bases. Per germline, CDR1 MDHEN and CDR2 SYDVKM. The CDR3 totals 13 residues. The J segment lost 6 bases and the V segment lost 6 bases, leaving 7 bases of the junction unmatched. The CDR3 region is CASRQGSYDGYTF. Written as DNA, the CDR3 is TGTGCCAGCAGACAGGGGAGTTACGATGGCTACACCTTC.

The chain recombines TRBV19 with TRBJ2-1; possibly TRBD2 for D (5 bases). This CDR3 has 13 residues. CDR1 is LNHDA and CDR2 is SQIVND in the germline V gene (reference sequence). Trimming left V 3 bases short and J 4 bases short, with 7 bases between. Here the CDR3 DNA reads TGTGCCAGTAGTATCGGACTGTACAATGAGCAGTTCTTC. It specifies CASSIGLYNEQFF.

V usage is TRBV19 and J usage is TRBJ1-1; D gene unclear. The CDR3 runs to 12 residues. The V and J ends lost 0 bases and 6 bases respectively, with 5 bases between them. The V gene's germline CDR1 is LNHDA and CDR2 SQIVND (reference sequence). The CDR3 loop is CASSIESAEAFF. In DNA, the CDR3 is TGTGCCAGTAGTATAGAATCGGCTGAAGCTTTCTTT. The whole variable domain, remainder taken from reference TRBV19 and TRBJ1-1, is DGGITQSPKYLFRKEGQNVTLSCEQNLNHDAMYWYRQDPGQGLRLIYYSQIVNDFQKGDIAEGYSVSREKKESFPLTVTSAQKNPTAFYLCASSIESAEAFFGQGTRLTVV.

The chain is built from TRBV6-1 and TRBJ2-5; 8 bases are shared with TRBD1. Germline loops: CDR1 MNHNS, CDR2 SASEGT. The CDR3 sequence is 15 residues long. V lost 3 bases to trimming and J lost 1 base; unmatched junction nucleotides: 4. CDR3 nucleotide sequence: TGTGCCAGCAGTGAGGGGACAGGAACCCAAGAGACCCAGTACTTC. Translating gives CASSEGTGTQETQYF.

The chain couples TRBV7-2 to TRBJ2-1; perhaps TRBD1 as D (5 bases). The CDR3 runs 15 residues. Germline lookup yields CDR1 SGHTA and CDR2 FQGNSA. Deletions cut 5 bases from V and 2 bases from J, with 13 bases between. CDR3 bases: TGTGCCAGCAGCCTTGGGGCAGGACCCTACAATGAGCAGTTCTTC. This gives the protein CASSLGAGPYNEQFF.

The rearrangement uses TRBV5-1 and TRBJ2-7, with TRBD2 identical over 11 bases. CDR3 length: 15 amino acids. The trim removed 5 bases at V and 2 bases at J, leaving 6 bases unmatched. Per germline, CDR1 SGHRS and CDR2 YFSETQ. This CDR3 is CASRMTSGDPYEQYF. In DNA, the CDR3 is TGCGCCAGCAGAATGACTAGCGGGGACCCCTACGAGCAGTACTTC. Full variable domain (outside the CDR3, taken from reference TRBV5-1 and TRBJ2-7): KAGVTQTPRYLIKTRGQQVTLSCSPISGHRSVSWYQQTPGQGLQFLFEYFSETQRNKGNFPGRFSGRQFSNSRSEMNVSTLELGDSALYLCASRMTSGDPYEQYFGPGTRLTVT.

CDR3 DNA: TGTGCCAGCAGCTTAATGGGGGGCACCGGGGAGCTGTTTTTT. Encoded protein: CASSLMGGTGELFF. The V and J genes are TRBV7-6 and TRBJ2-2; possible D gene TRBD2, 6 bases. Trimming removed 2 bases at V and 4 bases at J, with 8 bases between. This CDR3 region has 14 residues. Germline V lookup: CDR1 SGHVS, CDR2 FNYEAQ. The whole variable domain, filled in from reference TRBV7-6 and TRBJ2-2, reads GAGVSQSPRYKVTKRGQDVALRCDPISGHVSLYWYRQALGQGPEFLTYFNYEAQQDKSGLPNDRFSAERPEGSISTLTIQRTEQRDSAMYRCASSLMGGTGELFFGEGSRLTVL.

This chain joins TRBV5-3 and TRBJ1-5; perhaps TRBD1 as D (6 bases). TRBV5-3 is classed as an ORF, of uncertain function. CDR3 length equals 15 residues. Between the trimmed V and J ends, which lost 4 bases and 0 bases, there was a span of 11 bases. The CDR3 spells CARSPLDSSNQPQHF. CDR3 bases: TGTGCCAGAAGCCCGTTGGACAGTAGCAATCAGCCCCAGCATTTT.

V is TRBV10-2 and J is TRBJ2-2; 7 nucleotides agree with TRBD2. The CDR3 is 15 residues long. Germline V gene data show CDR1 as WSHSY and CDR2 as SAAADI. Losses at the gene ends were 5 bases for V and 0 bases for J; bases not matched to a gene: 3. This chain's CDR3 is CASSRGSTNTGELFF. CDR3 nucleotide sequence: TGCGCCAGCAGTCGCGGGAGTACGAACACCGGGGAGCTGTTTTTT.

The chain links TRBV9 to TRBJ2-1; 9 bases match TRBD1. This CDR3 is 15 amino acids long. With 3 bases clipped from V and 7 bases from J, the junction kept 8 bases outside the gene matches. Germline V lookup: CDR1 SGDLS, CDR2 YYNGEE. This chain's CDR3 is CASSEGQGTGNEQFF. The CDR3 nucleotides are TGTGCCAGCAGCGAGGGACAGGGTACGGGAAATGAGCAGTTCTTC.

The chain carries TRBV30 and TRBJ1-1; 7 positions match TRBD1. After removal of 4 bases from V and 7 bases from J, the junction contained 6 bases not matched to a gene. From germline, CDR1 is GTSNPN and CDR2 SVGIG (reference sequence). This CDR3 has 12 amino acids. The CDR3 DNA reads TGTGCCTGGACCCTTCGGGACAGTGAAGCTTTCTTT. Translation: CAWTLRDSEAFF.

This clone was counted a few times. The chain combines TRBV5-1 with TRBJ2-2, with 13 positions matching TRBD2. Per germline, CDR1 SGHRS and CDR2 YFSETQ. Germline trimming cut 3 bases from V and 4 bases from J; bases unmatched to any gene: 3. The CDR3 sequence is 16 residues long. For the CDR3, the DNA is TGCGCCAGCAGCTGGGGACTAGCGGGATCCACCGGGGAGCTGTTTTTT. Its translation: CASSWGLAGSTGELFF.

The CDR3 coding sequence is TGTGCCACCAGTGATCATGGGACAGGTCAAGGAGGCTACACCTTC. It is translated as CATSDHGTGQGGYTF. The chain recombines TRBV24-1 with TRBJ1-2; 8 nucleotides agree with TRBD1. CDR1 is KGHDR, CDR2 SFDVKD, per germline. The V gene end was trimmed by 3 bases and the J gene end by 8 bases; junction bases not matched to a gene: 10. The CDR3 is made up of 15 amino acids.

The chain links TRBV29-1 to TRBJ2-3, with 7 bases lining up with TRBD2. The CDR3 length is 16 residues. V gave up 2 bases and J gave up 5 bases; unmatched junction bases: 13. Germline V gene lookup returns CDR1 SQVTM and CDR2 ANQGSEA. CDR3: CSVELPQGGGLDTQYF. The CDR3, as DNA: TGCAGCGTTGAACTCCCCCAGGGCGGGGGTCTAGATACGCAGTATTTT.

The chain joins TRBV7-9 to TRBJ2-7; TRBD2 agrees at 11 bases. Germline CDR1 SEHNR, CDR2 FQNEAQ (reference sequence). The CDR3 sequence is 15 residues long. Trimming took 5 bases from V and 2 from J; bases not matched to a gene: 5. This CDR3 reads CASSPLTSGTYEQYF. In DNA form, the CDR3 reads TGTGCCAGCAGCCCTTTGACTAGCGGGACCTACGAGCAGTACTTC.

In its sample, this clone was seen a few times. The V gene is TRBV11-2, the J gene TRBJ2-2, with D possibly being TRBD1 (6 bases). Trimming pared 1 base from V and 6 bases from J, leaving 12 bases between. The germline CDR1 and CDR2 sequences are SGHAT and FQNNGV. The CDR3 is made up of 15 amino acids. The CDR3 protein is CASSLATGPPGELFF. CDR3 nucleotides: TGTGCCAGCAGCTTAGCCACAGGGCCCCCCGGGGAGCTGTTTTTT.

V usage is TRBV13 and J usage is TRBJ1-4; D unclear. The CDR3 extends over 14 amino acids. V was pared by 2 bases and J by 8 bases, with 12 bases between. Germline V gene sequence: CDR1 PRHDT, CDR2 FYEKMQ (reference sequence). CDR3 in amino acids: CASSLKAPGEKLFF. CDR3 DNA: TGTGCCAGCAGCTTAAAAGCCCCGGGGGAAAAACTGTTTTTT. The full variable domain, rest sourced from reference TRBV13 and TRBJ1-4, is AAGVIQSPRHLIKEKRETATLKCYPIPRHDTVYWYQQGPGQDPQFLISFYEKMQSDKGSIPDRFSAQQFSDYHSELNMSSLELGDSALYFCASSLKAPGEKLFFGSGTQLSVL.

The chain is built from TRBV9 and TRBJ2-4; 7 bases match TRBD1. The germline V gene has CDR1 SGDLS and CDR2 YYNGEE. V trimming: 0 bases; J trimming: 2 bases; junction bases outside the gene matches: 5. The CDR3 extends over 16 amino acids. This CDR3 is CASSVGQGNSKNIQYF. DNA of the CDR3: TGTGCCAGCAGCGTAGGACAGGGTAATTCCAAAAACATTCAGTACTTC.